Listed here are 10 T cell receptor beta chains from one sample, sequenced in a study of cytomegalovirus exposure and HLA in healthy donors. Both 60 Vbeta primers and 13 Jbeta primers went into the PCR. Here immunoSEQ multiplex PCR was the method, and the copy in TCRdb shows in-frame clones only, minus some. The sample lists 100,000 to 150,000 clones, 15% to 20% occurring once. Material for sequencing was PBMCs. The receptors were gathered from a female donor in good health and CMV-seropositive.

This clone was seen a few times. The genes are TRBV2 and TRBJ2-1; possibly TRBD2 for D (5 bases). V lost 2 bases and J 0 bases, leaving 14 bases between the germline ends. The CDR3 covers 17 residues. In germline, CDR1 is SNHLY, CDR2 FYNNEI. Here the CDR3 DNA reads TGTGCCAGCAGTGAACAGGAGCCAACTAGCTCCTACAATGAGCAGTTCTTC. The encoded protein is CASSEQEPTSSYNEQFF. Filled out from reference TRBV2 and TRBJ2-1, the complete variable domain reads EPEVTQTPSHQVTQMGQEVILRCVPISNHLYFYWYRQILGQKVEFLVSFYNNEISEKSEIFDDQFSVERPDGSNFTLKIRSTKLEDSAMYFCASSEQEPTSSYNEQFFGPGTRLTVL.

The table lists this clone with a few counts. This chain uses TRBV7-2 with TRBJ2-5; 7 bases line up with TRBD2. The CDR3 has 15 amino acids. J gave up 7 bases and V 1 base, and 9 bases lay outside the gene matches. CDR1 and CDR2 from the germline V gene are SGHTA and FQGNSA. CDR3: CASSLGRENLGTQYF. The CDR3 region has the DNA TGTGCCAGCAGCTTAGGGCGGGAGAACTTGGGGACCCAGTACTTC.

The chain joins TRBV4-2 to TRBJ1-5; perhaps TRBD1 as D (6 bases). Per germline, CDR1 LGHNA and CDR2 YNFKEQ. V was pared by 4 bases and J by 0 bases, with 22 bases between. The CDR3 runs to 19 residues. The CDR3 protein is CASSPRTWTVSNSNQPQHF. The DNA for the CDR3 is TGTGCCAGCAGCCCGAGGACTTGGACAGTCAGTAATAGCAATCAGCCCCAGCATTTT.

The V call is TRBV4-3, the J call TRBJ1-1, with no clear D. Trimming cost V 0 bases and J 4 bases, with 9 bases left between them. CDR3 length equals 14 residues. CDR1 and CDR2 from the germline V gene are LGHNA and YSLEER. The CDR3 bases are TGCGCCAGCAGCCAAGATACACAGTTCACTGAAGCTTTCTTT. It specifies CASSQDTQFTEAFF.

The chain links TRBV25-1 to TRBJ1-4, with TRBD1 matching over 8 bases. J was trimmed by 5 bases and V by 1 base; bases with no gene match: 12. Germline assignment: CDR1 MGHDK and CDR2 SYGVNS. This CDR3 spans 18 amino acids. The CDR3 region has the DNA TGTGCCAGCAGTGAATTGTCCTCGGGGACAGGTATAAATGAAAAACTGTTTTTT. Its protein is CASSELSSGTGINEKLFF.

Concerning this clone itself: The missing conserved phenylalanine or tryptophan at the end of this CDR3 makes a read error likely. This CDR3 reads CASSQDGTGGVGTEAFL. The DNA of the CDR3 is TGTGCCAGCAGCCAAGATGGGACAGGGGGCGTGGGCACTGAAGCTTTCTTG. The rearrangement joins TRBV4-2 to TRBJ1-1, with TRBD1 identical over 12 bases. Germline V gene data show CDR1 as LGHNA and CDR2 as YNFKEQ. V shed 0 bases, J shed 4 bases, and the junction held 6 bases outside the gene matches. The CDR3 loop spans 17 amino acids.

This clone was seen more than once but under ten times. The rearrangement uses TRBV10-3 and TRBJ2-2; 9 bases agree with TRBD2. Trimming cost V 8 bases and J 1 base; bases outside gene matches: 5. The germline gives CDR1 ENHRY, CDR2 SYGVKD. The CDR3 has 15 residues. In DNA, the CDR3 is TGTGCCATCGCGGGAGGGCCTTTGAACACCGGGGAGCTGTTTTTT. Its protein product is CAIAGGPLNTGELFF.

In this sample, this clone turned up a few times. The chain carries TRBV28 and TRBJ1-1; D unresolved. The CDR3 is made up of 15 amino acids. Trimming removed 3 bases from V and 0 bases from J, with 11 bases in between. CDR1 is MDHEN, CDR2 SYDVKM, per germline. The CDR3 loop is CASSLATSMNTEAFF. CDR3 nucleotides: TGTGCCAGCAGTTTGGCCACCTCCATGAACACTGAAGCTTTCTTT. Based on the CDR3 plus reference TRBV28 and TRBJ1-1, the full variable domain is DVKVTQSSRYLVKRTGEKVFLECVQDMDHENMFWYRQDPGLGLRLIYFSYDVKMKEKGDIPEGYSVSREKKERFSLILESASTNQTSMYLCASSLATSMNTEAFFGQGTRLTVV.

This clone occurred a few times. This chain uses TRBV11-2 with TRBJ1-5; 9 bases fit TRBD1. The V segment lost 5 bases and the J segment 11 bases; nucleotides outside the gene matches: 7. This CDR3 has 13 amino acids. CDR1 is SGHAT, CDR2 FQNNGV, per germline. The CDR3 bases are TGTGCCAGCAGCCCGGACAGGGGTTCGGCCCAGCATTTT. Translation: CASSPDRGSAQHF.

CDR3 residues: CASSQDTGSGYTF. The CDR3 region has the DNA TGTGCCAGCAGCCAAGATACGGGGTCCGGCTACACCTTC. V and J are TRBV4-2 and TRBJ1-2, with D uncertain. Trimming pared 0 bases from V and 8 bases from J, leaving 10 bases between. Germline values: CDR1 LGHNA, CDR2 YNFKEQ. This CDR3 has 13 amino acids.